These 10 T cell receptor beta chains came from one sample sequenced in a study of OX40 agonist ivuxolimab in advanced cancers. TCRdb keeps only in-frame clones here, not all; method: immunoSEQ multiplex PCR. The sample lists under 30,000 clones; around 83% were seen once. The starting material was CD4+ or CD8+ T cells sorted from blood, obtained in a trial of the OX40 agonist ivuxolimab. The receptors were gathered from an adult with an advanced solid tumor such as melanoma, head and neck, liver or kidney cancer.

The chain has TRBV9 and TRBJ2-3, with TRBD2 matching over 8 bases. CDR1 is SGDLS and CDR2 is YYNGEE in the germline V gene. V shed 1 base and J 6 bases; nucleotides not matched to a gene: 7. The CDR3 extends over 15 amino acids. The CDR3 DNA reads as TGTGCCAGCAGCGTATCTACGGGGGGGCTGGATACGCAGTATTTT. It codes for CASSVSTGGLDTQYF.

The chain uses TRBV4-2 and TRBJ1-5; 10 bases are a match to TRBD1. The CDR3 covers 16 residues. Germline V gene data show CDR1 as LGHNA and CDR2 as YNFKEQ. The ends lost 1 base at V and 7 bases at J; junction bases unmatched: 7. For the CDR3, the DNA is TGTGCCAGCAGCCAAGTGAGCGGGACAGGGGCGCAGCCCCAGCATTTT. It specifies CASSQVSGTGAQPQHF.

For this clone: An end of the junction does not agree with germline; a read error may underlie this. The J gene is TRBJ2-1, the V gene TRBV7-7; tentative D call: TRBD1 (6 bases). This CDR3 region has 13 residues. CDR1 SSHAT and CDR2 FNYEAQ come from the germline V gene (reference sequence). The CDR3 here is CASSLAEGGEQFF. CDR3 nucleotides: TGTGCTAGCAGCTTAGCTGAAGGGGGTGAGCAGTTCTTC.

This chain uses TRBV11-2 with TRBJ2-2; maybe TRBD2 (6 bases). Trimming left V 0 bases short and J 4 bases short, with 12 bases between. CDR1 is SGHAT, CDR2 FQNNGV, per germline. CDR3 size: 16 residues. Written as DNA, the CDR3 is TGTGCCAGCAGCTTAGATCTTGGACTAACCACCGGGGAGCTGTTTTTT. Amino acid sequence: CASSLDLGLTTGELFF.

This clone was recorded only once. The chain combines TRBV7-2 with TRBJ2-5; D is unresolved. The CDR3 totals 11 residues. Germline values: CDR1 SGHTA, CDR2 FQGNSA. With 3 bases removed from V and 4 bases from J, the gap between germline ends came to 3 bases. CDR3 sequence reads: CASSFGETQYF. CDR3 nucleotide sequence: TGTGCCAGCAGCTTCGGAGAGACCCAGTACTTC.

The chain uses TRBV9 and TRBJ1-2; D might be TRBD1 (6 bases). Germline assignment: CDR1 SGDLS and CDR2 YYNGEE. V was trimmed by 3 bases and J by 1 base, leaving 13 bases between them. There are 15 residues in the CDR3. CDR3 in amino acids: CASSARDTLNYGYTF. In DNA, the CDR3 is TGTGCCAGCAGCGCCCGGGACACTCTTAACTATGGCTACACCTTC.

The V gene is TRBV18, the J gene TRBJ2-5; no clear D gene. The CDR3 consists of 12 residues. V was cut by 1 base and J by 7 bases, with 7 bases left in between. The germline gives CDR1 KGHSH, CDR2 LQKENI. The CDR3 DNA reads TGTGCCAGCTCACCACTGGGCTGGACCCAGTACTTC. Its protein product is CASSPLGWTQYF.

This rearrangement joins TRBV11-3 to TRBJ2-7; D is uncertain. CDR3 size: 14 residues. The V end was cut by 5 bases, the J end by 3 bases, with 14 bases between. CDR1 is SGHNT and CDR2 is YENEEA in the germline V gene. The chain's CDR3 is CASSPGRMSYEQYF. For the CDR3, the DNA is TGTGCCAGCAGCCCCGGACGAATGAGCTACGAGCAGTACTTC.

This chain links TRBV4-3 with TRBJ2-2; 7 nucleotides align to TRBD1. The CDR3 extends over 14 amino acids. CDR1 and CDR2 (germline): LGHNA, YSLEER. Trimming took 6 bases from V and 2 from J; bases not matched to a gene: 3. The CDR3 is CASRQGINTGELFF. The DNA for the CDR3 is TGCGCCAGCAGACAGGGGATTAACACCGGGGAGCTGTTTTTT.

This clone was picked up one time. The J gene is TRBJ2-3, the V gene TRBV29-1; D possibly corresponds to TRBD1 (6 bases). V lost 6 bases, J lost 1 base, and 11 bases lay in between. The CDR3 runs to 13 residues. From germline, CDR1 is SQVTM and CDR2 ANQGSEA. CDR3 sequence: CSVRQARTDTQYF. CDR3 nucleotides: TGCAGCGTGCGACAGGCCCGCACAGATACGCAGTATTTT.